The 25 T cell receptor beta chains presented below share a single source sample, sequenced in a study of T cell responses to AZD1222 COVID-19 vaccine. Assay used: immunoSEQ multiplex PCR; TCRdb lists only in-frame clones, some missing. This table holds around 140,000 clones, roughly 92% found once. The sequencing here drew on peripheral blood, taken on day 0 of AZD1222 vaccination. Every receptor here comes from an adult in good health.

J is TRBJ2-5 and V is TRBV3-1 (or the pseudogene TRBV3-2), with D uncertain. Per germline, CDR1 LGHDT and CDR2 YNNKEL (reference sequence). The CDR3 covers 14 residues. V lost 2 bases, J lost 2 bases, and 9 bases lay in between. CDR3 in amino acids: CASSQLNRQETQYF. CDR3 DNA: TGTGCCAGCAGCCAACTAAACAGACAAGAGACCCAGTACTTC.

This chain's CDR3 is CASSKRTVNIQYF. DNA of the CDR3: TGCGCCAGCAGCAAAAGGACAGTAAACATTCAGTACTTC. The gene calls are TRBV5-1 and TRBJ2-4, with a weak D call TRBD1 (6 bases). Trimming removed 4 bases from V and 6 bases from J, with 11 bases in between. The CDR3 totals 13 residues. The V gene's germline CDR1 is SGHRS and CDR2 YFSETQ.

A few counts support this clone. The genes are TRBV4-2 and TRBJ2-5; TRBD2 matches at 10 bases. The CDR3 totals 18 residues. CDR1 and CDR2 (germline): LGHNA, YNFKEQ. V lost 3 bases, J lost 2 bases, and 12 bases stayed unmatched. The CDR3 loop reads CASSQGILAGVGQETQYF. The CDR3 DNA is TGTGCCAGCAGCCAGGGCATTCTAGCGGGAGTAGGGCAAGAGACCCAGTACTTC.

This rearrangement joins TRBV5-3 to TRBJ1-1, with D possibly matching TRBD1 (5 bases). TRBV5-3 is an ORF, and what it does is uncertain. This CDR3 spans 17 amino acids. V lost 2 bases and J 5 bases, leaving 22 bases between the germline ends. CDR3 sequence: CARSFKRKGRGPTEAFF. The CDR3, as DNA: TGTGCCAGAAGCTTTAAAAGGAAAGGAAGGGGACCGACTGAAGCTTTCTTT.

V and J are TRBV6-1 and TRBJ2-7; D unresolved. The length of the CDR3 is 13 residues. From germline, CDR1 is MNHNS and CDR2 SASEGT. Trimming took off 2 bases at V and 2 bases at J, with 7 bases between the two ends. The CDR3 region is CASSESATYEQYF. In DNA, the CDR3 is TGTGCCAGCAGTGAATCGGCAACCTACGAGCAGTACTTC.

This clone occurred once. The chain combines TRBV7-2 with TRBJ2-1; D ambiguous. Trimming stripped 2 bases from V and 0 bases from J, with 8 bases between. This CDR3 has 15 residues. From germline, CDR1 is SGHTA and CDR2 FQGNSA. Here the CDR3 DNA reads TGTGCCAGCAGCTTAAGGTCGAGCTCCTACAATGAGCAGTTCTTC. Its translation is CASSLRSSSYNEQFF.

The chain joins TRBV6-5 to TRBJ1-3; 9 positions match TRBD1. This CDR3 has 15 residues. Per the germline V gene, CDR1 is MNHEY and CDR2 is SVGAGI. With 8 bases clipped from V and 1 base from J, the junction kept 6 bases outside the gene matches. CDR3 in DNA: TGTGCCAGCTGGGACAGGGCTGAATCTGGAAACACCATATATTTT. Translating gives CASWDRAESGNTIYF.

This chain links TRBV3-1 (or the pseudogene TRBV3-2) with TRBJ2-2, with 9 bases aligning to TRBD2. Germline V gives CDR1 LGHDT, CDR2 YNNKEL (reference sequence). Unmatched junction bases numbered 8, after V lost 1 base and J lost 8 bases. The CDR3 is 16 residues long. CDR3 amino acids: CASSQAAGGPVGELFF. The CDR3 coding sequence is TGTGCCAGCAGCCAAGCTGCGGGGGGGCCGGTAGGGGAGCTGTTTTTT.

This chain uses TRBV29-1 with TRBJ1-1, with D possibly matching TRBD1 (5 bases). Trimming took 7 bases from V and 1 from J, leaving 7 bases between them. Germline values: CDR1 SQVTM, CDR2 ANQGSEA. CDR3 length: 11 residues. The CDR3 DNA sequence: TGCAGCGCACAGGAGAACACTGAAGCTTTCTTT. Translated, it gives CSAQENTEAFF.

This chain connects TRBV19 to TRBJ2-3; D gene unclear. Trimming took 5 bases from V and 1 from J, leaving 10 bases between them. Per the germline V gene, CDR1 is LNHDA and CDR2 is SQIVND (reference sequence). CDR3 length: 14 amino acids. The CDR3: CASSGFSGTDTQYF. CDR3 nucleotide sequence: TGTGCCAGTAGTGGCTTCTCGGGCACAGATACGCAGTATTTT.

The genes are TRBV10-3 and TRBJ1-3; possible D gene TRBD1, 5 bases. CDR1 and CDR2 (germline): ENHRY, SYGVKD. This CDR3 spans 11 amino acids. V lost 10 bases and J lost 4, with 8 bases in between. In DNA form, the CDR3 reads TGTGCCACCCGGGACGGAAACACCATATATTTT. Translation gives CATRDGNTIYF.

The V gene is TRBV6-1, the J gene TRBJ2-7; 7 bases are a match to TRBD1. This CDR3 has 15 residues. CDR1 is MNHNS, CDR2 SASEGT, per germline. Losses at the gene ends were 0 bases for V and 0 bases for J; bases not matched to a gene: 2. CDR3 sequence reads: CASSEAGQLSYEQYF. As DNA, the CDR3 is TGTGCCAGCAGTGAAGCGGGACAGCTCTCCTACGAGCAGTACTTC.

This chain connects TRBV2 to TRBJ1-4; D may be TRBD1 (5 bases). V lost 7 bases, J lost 3 bases, and 12 bases lay in between. This CDR3 region has 14 residues. Germline CDR1 and CDR2: SNHLY and FYNNEI. The chain's CDR3 is CASKRQLANEKLFF. CDR3 coding DNA: TGTGCCAGCAAGAGACAGTTGGCTAATGAAAAACTGTTTTTT. Together with reference TRBV2 and TRBJ1-4, the CDR3 gives the full variable domain: EPEVTQTPSHQVTQMGQEVILRCVPISNHLYFYWYRQILGQKVEFLVSFYNNEISEKSEIFDDQFSVERPDGSNFTLKIRSTKLEDSAMYFCASKRQLANEKLFFGSGTQLSVL.

The chain is built from TRBV12-5 and TRBJ1-2; 7 positions match TRBD1. This CDR3 spans 13 amino acids. V dropped 5 bases and J dropped 5; count of bases not matched to a gene: 5. Per germline, CDR1 LGHNT and CDR2 FRNRAP. CDR3 coding DNA: TGTGCTAGTGGTCCCGACAGGGCATATGGCTACACCTTC. It specifies CASGPDRAYGYTF.

The rearrangement links TRBV7-2 to TRBJ1-2; D gene ambiguous. V was cut by 0 bases and J by 8 bases, with 13 bases left in between. This CDR3 comprises 14 residues. Germline CDR1 is SGHTA and CDR2 is FQGNSA. CDR3 nucleotides: TGTGCCAGCAGCTTAGCGGAACACTCCGGGGGCTACACCTTC. It codes for CASSLAEHSGGYTF.

The chain recombines TRBV4-1 with TRBJ2-3; 12 bases agree with TRBD2. In germline, CDR1 is MGHRA, CDR2 YSYEKL. V shed 3 bases, J shed 3 bases, and the junction held 4 bases outside the gene matches. The CDR3 runs 16 residues. For the CDR3, the DNA is TGCGCCAGCAGCCAGGTCACTAGCGGGAGGACAGATACGCAGTATTTT. Protein sequence: CASSQVTSGRTDTQYF.

This chain uses TRBV7-2 with TRBJ1-2; D is unclear. Trimming cost V 1 base and J 5 bases, with 14 bases left between them. The CDR3 totals 15 residues. Germline assignment: CDR1 SGHTA and CDR2 FQGNSA. The CDR3 DNA sequence: TGTGCCAGCAGCTTAGACGGGGTTGGCCTATATGGCTACACCTTC. Translated: CASSLDGVGLYGYTF.

This clone was observed a handful of times. The chain combines TRBV28 with TRBJ2-7; D remains ambiguous. Germline CDR1 reads MDHEN; CDR2 reads SYDVKM. Trimming stripped 3 bases from V and 6 bases from J, with 12 bases between. The CDR3 runs to 13 residues. The CDR3 DNA reads TGTGCCAGCAGTTTTACCCCATTGGGCGAGCAGTACTTC. Protein: CASSFTPLGEQYF.

This rearrangement joins TRBV28 to TRBJ1-5, with 7 bases identical to TRBD1. The germline V gene has CDR1 MDHEN and CDR2 SYDVKM. This CDR3 is 14 amino acids long. The ends lost 5 bases at V and 7 bases at J; junction bases unmatched: 8. CDR3 coding DNA: TGTGCCAGCAGTACCGACAGGGCACGGCAGCCCCAGCATTTT. Translated, it gives CASSTDRARQPQHF.

The chain carries TRBV7-2 and TRBJ1-5; D is possibly TRBD1 (6 bases). Germline V lookup: CDR1 SGHTA, CDR2 FQGNSA. CDR3 length: 18 residues. Trimming removed 0 bases at V and 0 bases at J, with 15 bases between. CDR3: CASSLAGGSDFSNQPQHF. Written as DNA, the CDR3 is TGTGCCAGCAGCTTAGCCGGGGGCAGTGACTTTAGCAATCAGCCCCAGCATTTT.

The genes are TRBV25-1 and TRBJ1-1, with D uncertain. Germline V gene data show CDR1 as MGHDK and CDR2 as SYGVNS. V was clipped by 4 bases and J by 5 bases, with 8 bases between them. This CDR3 has 12 residues. CDR3 amino acids: CASSGFRTEAFF. DNA for the CDR3: TGTGCCAGCAGTGGTTTCAGGACTGAAGCTTTCTTT. Drawing the rest from reference TRBV25-1 and TRBJ1-1, the complete variable domain is EADIYQTPRYLVIGTGKKITLECSQTMGHDKMYWYQQDPGMELHLIHYSYGVNSTEKGDLSSESTVSRIRTEHFPLTLESARPSHTSQYLCASSGFRTEAFFGQGTRLTVV.

The rearrangement uses TRBV24-1 and TRBJ2-3; 7 bases are shared with TRBD1. The CDR3 totals 14 residues. J gave up 4 bases and V 3 bases, and 3 bases lay outside the gene matches. The germline V gene has CDR1 KGHDR and CDR2 SFDVKD. For the CDR3, the DNA is TGTGCCACCAGTGATGACAGGGATCCAGATACGCAGTATTTT. Translating it yields CATSDDRDPDTQYF.

This chain connects TRBV28 to TRBJ1-1; D ambiguous. The CDR3 length is 13 residues. V was cut by 5 bases and J by 3 bases, with 10 bases left in between. The V gene's germline CDR1 is MDHEN and CDR2 SYDVKM. The CDR3 sequence is CASSKGRDTEAFF. For the CDR3, the DNA is TGTGCCAGCAGTAAAGGACGGGACACTGAAGCTTTCTTT.

The chain employs TRBV14 and TRBJ1-4, with 7 nucleotides matching TRBD1. J was trimmed by 6 bases and V by 1 base; bases with no gene match: 14. CDR1 is SGHDN and CDR2 is FVKESK in the germline V gene. CDR3 length: 18 residues. The CDR3 nucleotides read TGTGCCAGCAGCCAAGTTTCCCCGAGGCAGGGGGGTTATGAAAAACTGTTTTTT. Translation gives CASSQVSPRQGGYEKLFF.

The chain links TRBV7-6 to TRBJ2-7, with D perhaps TRBD2 (5 bases). In germline, CDR1 is SGHVS, CDR2 FNYEAQ. The CDR3 is made up of 14 amino acids. Trimming removed 8 bases from V and 2 bases from J, with 16 bases in between. The CDR3, as DNA: TGTGCCAGCGCACGCGGGCTAGCTACCTACGAGCAGTACTTC. This sequence encodes CASARGLATYEQYF.